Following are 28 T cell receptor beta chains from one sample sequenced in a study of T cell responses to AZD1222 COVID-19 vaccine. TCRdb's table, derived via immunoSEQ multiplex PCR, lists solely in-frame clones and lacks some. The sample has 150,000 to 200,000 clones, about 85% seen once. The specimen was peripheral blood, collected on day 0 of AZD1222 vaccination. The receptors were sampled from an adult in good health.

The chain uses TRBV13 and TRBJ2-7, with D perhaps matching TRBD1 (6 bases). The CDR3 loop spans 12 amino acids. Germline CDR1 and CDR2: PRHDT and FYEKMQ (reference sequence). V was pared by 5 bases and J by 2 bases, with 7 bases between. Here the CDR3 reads CASSRDTYEQYF. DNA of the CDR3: TGTGCCAGCAGCCGGGACACCTACGAGCAGTACTTC.

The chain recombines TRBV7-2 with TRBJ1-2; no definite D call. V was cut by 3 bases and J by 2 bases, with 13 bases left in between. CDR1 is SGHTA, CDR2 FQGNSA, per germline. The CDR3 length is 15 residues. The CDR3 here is CASSFFLLGNYGYTF. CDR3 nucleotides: TGTGCCAGCAGCTTTTTCCTTCTGGGGAACTATGGCTACACCTTC. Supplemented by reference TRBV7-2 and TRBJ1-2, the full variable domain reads GAGVSQSPSNKVTEKGKDVELRCDPISGHTALYWYRQSLGQGLEFLIYFQGNSAPDKSGLPSDRFSAERTGGSVSTLTIQRTQQEDSAVYLCASSFFLLGNYGYTFGSGTRLTVV.

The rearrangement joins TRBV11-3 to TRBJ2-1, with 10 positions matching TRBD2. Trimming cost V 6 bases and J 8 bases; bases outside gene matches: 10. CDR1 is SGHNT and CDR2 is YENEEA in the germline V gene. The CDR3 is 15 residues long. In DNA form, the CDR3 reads TGTGCCAGCAGTCTAGGTGGGACTAGCGTCGATGAGCAGTTCTTC. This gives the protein CASSLGGTSVDEQFF.

The chain's CDR3 is CASSYGQETQYF. DNA of the CDR3: TGTGCCAGCAGTTATGGGCAAGAGACCCAGTACTTC. The chain has TRBV6-5 and TRBJ2-5; D unresolved. This CDR3 is 12 amino acids long. The ends were cut back, 3 bases at V and 2 bases at J, with 4 bases in the middle. From germline, CDR1 is MNHEY and CDR2 SVGAGI.

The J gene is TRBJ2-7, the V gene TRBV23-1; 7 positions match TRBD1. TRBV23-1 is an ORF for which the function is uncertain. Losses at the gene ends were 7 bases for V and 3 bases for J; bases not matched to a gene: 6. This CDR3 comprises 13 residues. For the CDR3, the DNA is TGCGCCAGCATCGCGACAGGGAACTACGAGCAGTACTTC. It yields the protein CASIATGNYEQYF.

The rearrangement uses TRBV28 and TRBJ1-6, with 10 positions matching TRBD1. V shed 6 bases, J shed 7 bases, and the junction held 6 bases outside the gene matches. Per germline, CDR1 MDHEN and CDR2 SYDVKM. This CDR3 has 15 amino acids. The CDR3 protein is CASRYTGQGNSPLHF. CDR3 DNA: TGTGCCAGCAGGTACACGGGACAGGGGAATTCACCCCTCCACTTT.

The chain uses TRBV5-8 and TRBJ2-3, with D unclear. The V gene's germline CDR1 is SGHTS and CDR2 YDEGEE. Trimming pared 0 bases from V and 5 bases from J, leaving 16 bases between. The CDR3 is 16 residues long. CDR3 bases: TGTGCCAGCAGCTTGGCTAGGTGGTTGGCGAGAGATACGCAGTATTTT. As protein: CASSLARWLARDTQYF.

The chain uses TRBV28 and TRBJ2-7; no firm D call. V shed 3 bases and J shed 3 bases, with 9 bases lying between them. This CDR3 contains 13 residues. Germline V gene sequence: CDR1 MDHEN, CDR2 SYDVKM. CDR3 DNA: TGTGCCAGCAGTTTGCCCGGGTTCTACGAGCAGTACTTC. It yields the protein CASSLPGFYEQYF.

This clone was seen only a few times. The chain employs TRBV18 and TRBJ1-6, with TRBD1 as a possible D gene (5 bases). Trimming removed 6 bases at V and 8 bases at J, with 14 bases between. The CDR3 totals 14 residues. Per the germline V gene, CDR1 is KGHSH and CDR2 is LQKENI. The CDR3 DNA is TGTGCCAGCTCCCTCGGGGGAGACGATTCACCCCTCCACTTT. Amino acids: CASSLGGDDSPLHF.

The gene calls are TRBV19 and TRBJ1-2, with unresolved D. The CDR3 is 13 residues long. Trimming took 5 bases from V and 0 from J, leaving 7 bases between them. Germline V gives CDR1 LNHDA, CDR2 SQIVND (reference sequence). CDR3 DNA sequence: TGTGCCAGTAGTGATGGTACTAACTATGGCTACACCTTC. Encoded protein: CASSDGTNYGYTF.

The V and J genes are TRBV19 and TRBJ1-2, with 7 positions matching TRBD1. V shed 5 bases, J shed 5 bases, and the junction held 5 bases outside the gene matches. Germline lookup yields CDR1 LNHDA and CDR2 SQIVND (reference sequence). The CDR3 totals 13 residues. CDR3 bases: TGTGCCAGTAGTTTCTGGGACAGATATGGCTACACCTTC. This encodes CASSFWDRYGYTF.

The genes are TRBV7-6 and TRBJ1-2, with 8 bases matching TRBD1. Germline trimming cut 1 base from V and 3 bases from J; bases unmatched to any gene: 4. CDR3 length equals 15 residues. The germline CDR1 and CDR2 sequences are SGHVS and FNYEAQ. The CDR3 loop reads CASSLDGQGDYGYTF. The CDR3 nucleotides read TGTGCCAGCAGCTTAGATGGACAGGGAGACTATGGCTACACCTTC.

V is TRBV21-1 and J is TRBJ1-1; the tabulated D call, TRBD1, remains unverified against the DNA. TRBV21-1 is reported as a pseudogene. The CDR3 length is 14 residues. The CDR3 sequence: CASSSQGFNTEAFF. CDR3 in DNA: TGTGCCAGCAGCTCCCAGGGGTTTAACACTGAAGCTTTCTTT.

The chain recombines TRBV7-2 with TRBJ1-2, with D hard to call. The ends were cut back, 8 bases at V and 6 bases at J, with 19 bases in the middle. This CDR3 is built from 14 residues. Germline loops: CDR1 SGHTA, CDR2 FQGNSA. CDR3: CASRSLRNGNGYTF. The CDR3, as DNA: TGTGCCAGCCGCTCCTTACGGAACGGGAATGGCTACACCTTC.

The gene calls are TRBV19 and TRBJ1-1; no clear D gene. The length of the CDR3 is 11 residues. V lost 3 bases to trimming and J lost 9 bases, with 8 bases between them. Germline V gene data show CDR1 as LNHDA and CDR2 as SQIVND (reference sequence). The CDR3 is CASSILAKAFF. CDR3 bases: TGTGCCAGTAGTATCCTGGCGAAAGCTTTCTTT.

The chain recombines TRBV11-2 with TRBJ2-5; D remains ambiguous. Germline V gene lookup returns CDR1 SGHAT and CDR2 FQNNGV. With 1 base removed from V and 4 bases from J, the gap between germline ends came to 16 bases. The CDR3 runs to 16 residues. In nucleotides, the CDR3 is TGTGCCAGCAGCTTAGTTTTGGGTTCCGGCCGAGAGACCCAGTACTTC. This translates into CASSLVLGSGRETQYF. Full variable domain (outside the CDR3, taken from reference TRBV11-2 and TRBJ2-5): EAGVAQSPRYKIIEKRQSVAFWCNPISGHATLYWYQQILGQGPKLLIQFQNNGVVDDSQLPKDRFSAERLKGVDSTLKIQPAKLEDSAVYLCASSLVLGSGRETQYFGPGTRLLVL.

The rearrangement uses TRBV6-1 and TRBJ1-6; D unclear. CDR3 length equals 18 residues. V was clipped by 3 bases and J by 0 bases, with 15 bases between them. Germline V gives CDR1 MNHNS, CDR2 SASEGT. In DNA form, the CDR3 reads TGTGCCAGCAGTGACCAACCCGTGGGGAGCTCCTATAATTCACCCCTCCACTTT. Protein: CASSDQPVGSSYNSPLHF.

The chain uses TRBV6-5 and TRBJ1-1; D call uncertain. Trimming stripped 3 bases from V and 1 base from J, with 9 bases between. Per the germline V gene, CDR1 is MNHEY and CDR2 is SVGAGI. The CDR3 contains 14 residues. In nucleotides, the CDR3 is TGTGCCAGCAGTTATGAAGAGGGGAACACTGAAGCTTTCTTT. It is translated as CASSYEEGNTEAFF.

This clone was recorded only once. CDR3 residues: CASSPRDPSLEQYF. The CDR3, as DNA: TGTGCCAGCTCACCCCGGGACCCGTCGCTCGAGCAGTACTTC. The V and J genes are TRBV18 and TRBJ2-7; D is possibly TRBD1 or TRBD2 (5 bases each). CDR1 and CDR2 from the germline V gene are KGHSH and LQKENI. Deletions cut 3 bases from V and 6 bases from J, with 15 bases between. This CDR3 is built from 14 residues.

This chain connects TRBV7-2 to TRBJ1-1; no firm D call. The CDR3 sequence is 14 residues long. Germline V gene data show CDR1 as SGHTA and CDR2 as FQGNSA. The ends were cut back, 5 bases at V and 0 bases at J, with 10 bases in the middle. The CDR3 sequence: CASSPPPLNTEAFF. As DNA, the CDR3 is TGTGCCAGCAGCCCACCCCCCTTGAACACTGAAGCTTTCTTT.

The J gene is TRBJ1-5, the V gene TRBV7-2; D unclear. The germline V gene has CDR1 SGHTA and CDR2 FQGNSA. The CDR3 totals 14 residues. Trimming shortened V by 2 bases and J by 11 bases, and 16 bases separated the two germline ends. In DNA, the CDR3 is TGTGCCAGCAGCTTAATGACCCAACCTTGGACCCAGCATTTT. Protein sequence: CASSLMTQPWTQHF. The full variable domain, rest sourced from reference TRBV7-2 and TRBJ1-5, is GAGVSQSPSNKVTEKGKDVELRCDPISGHTALYWYRQSLGQGLEFLIYFQGNSAPDKSGLPSDRFSAERTGGSVSTLTIQRTQQEDSAVYLCASSLMTQPWTQHFGDGTRLSIL.

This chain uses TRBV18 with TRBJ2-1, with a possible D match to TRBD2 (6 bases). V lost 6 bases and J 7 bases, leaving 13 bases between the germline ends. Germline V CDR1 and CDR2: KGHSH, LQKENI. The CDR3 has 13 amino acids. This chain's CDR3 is CASSRTSGNEQFF. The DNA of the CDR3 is TGTGCCAGCTCCCGGACCAGCGGGAATGAGCAGTTCTTC.

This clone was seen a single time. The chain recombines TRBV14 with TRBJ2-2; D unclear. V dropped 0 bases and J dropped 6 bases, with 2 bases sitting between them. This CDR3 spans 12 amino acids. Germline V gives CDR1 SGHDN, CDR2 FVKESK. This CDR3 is CASSQEPGELFF. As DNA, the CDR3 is TGTGCCAGCAGCCAAGAGCCCGGGGAGCTGTTTTTT.

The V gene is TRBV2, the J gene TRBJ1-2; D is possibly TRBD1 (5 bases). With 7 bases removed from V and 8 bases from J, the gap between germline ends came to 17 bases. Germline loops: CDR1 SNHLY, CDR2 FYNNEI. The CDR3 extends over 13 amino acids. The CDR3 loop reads CASTEDDSWGYTF. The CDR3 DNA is TGTGCCAGCACCGAAGATGACAGCTGGGGCTACACCTTC.

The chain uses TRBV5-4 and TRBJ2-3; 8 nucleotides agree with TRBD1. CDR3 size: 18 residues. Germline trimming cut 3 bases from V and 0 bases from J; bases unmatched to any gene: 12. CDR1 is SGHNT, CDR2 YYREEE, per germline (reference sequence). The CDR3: CASSSRAFRTGSTDTQYF. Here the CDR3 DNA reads TGTGCCAGCAGCTCCCGGGCTTTTCGGACAGGGAGCACAGATACGCAGTATTTT.

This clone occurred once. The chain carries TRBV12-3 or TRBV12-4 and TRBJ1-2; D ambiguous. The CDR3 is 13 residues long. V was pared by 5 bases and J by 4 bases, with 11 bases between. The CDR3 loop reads CASSLDTFYGYTF. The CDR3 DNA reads TGTGCCAGCAGTCTCGACACCTTCTATGGCTACACCTTC.

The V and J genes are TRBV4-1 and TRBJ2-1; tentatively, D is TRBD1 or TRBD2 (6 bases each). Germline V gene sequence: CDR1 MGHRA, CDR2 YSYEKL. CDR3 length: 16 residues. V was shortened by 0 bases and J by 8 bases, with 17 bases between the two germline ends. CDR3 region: CASSQDLTLGGDEQFF. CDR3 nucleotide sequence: TGCGCCAGCAGCCAAGATTTGACCTTGGGGGGCGATGAGCAGTTCTTC.

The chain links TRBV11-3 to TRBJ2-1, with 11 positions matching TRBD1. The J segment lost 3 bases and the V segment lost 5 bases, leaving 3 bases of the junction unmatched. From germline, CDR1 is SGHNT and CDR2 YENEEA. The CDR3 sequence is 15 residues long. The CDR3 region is CASSPGTGGYNEQFF. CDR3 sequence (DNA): TGTGCCAGCAGCCCTGGGACAGGGGGCTACAATGAGCAGTTCTTC.